This TCR beta chain comes out of a study of T-cell reconstitution after alpha-beta-depleted transplantation in children. This clonotype has a count of ten or more. Unique molecular identifiers were incorporated during preparation of the TCRbeta library. TCRdb reprocessed the PCR reads with MiXCR, giving one entry per CDR3 protein. Of 200,000 to 300,000 distinct CDR3 sequences in the sample, 9.5% to 15% were seen once. Germline CDR1 SGHRS, CDR2 YFSETQ. This CDR3 comprises 14 residues. Trimming removed 5 bases from V and 8 bases from J; junction bases left unmatched: 9. The sample was PBMCs from the stem cell graft donor, taken from the stem cell graft. This chain connects TRBV5-1 to TRBJ1-2, with TRBD1 matching 10 bases. The sequence derives from a human donor who donated a stem cell graft to a child with acute lymphoblastic leukemia. DNA of the CDR3: TGCGCCAGCAGTCCGGGACAGGGGTTGTACGGCTACACCTTC. Its translation is CASSPGQGLYGYTF. The full variable domain, with the rest looked up from reference TRBV5-1 and TRBJ1-2, is KAGVTQTPRYLIKTRGQQVTLSCSPISGHRSVSWYQQTPGQGLQFLFEYFSETQRNKGNFPGRFSGRQFSNSRSEMNVSTLELGDSALYLCASSPGQGLYGYTFGSGTRLTVV.